One and the same sample provided the 27 T cell receptor beta chains below, sequenced in a study of spatial heterogeneity in lung cancer. TCRdb reprocessed the 5' RACE reads via MiXCR and lists one record per CDR3 protein. The sample consists of approximately 10,000 distinct CDR3 sequences, over 15% of them appearing once. Sample time point: sample taken at primary tumor resection. Whole RNA, isolated from tumor, nontumor lung or frozen PBMC, was sequenced without prior sorting. Here the sequenced sample was PBMCs, taken at surgery. Receptors originate from a male donor with early-stage non-small cell lung cancer.

The chain uses TRBV5-1 and TRBJ2-5; unclear D gene. CDR1 is SGHRS, CDR2 YFSETQ, per germline. This CDR3 region has 15 residues. Between the trimmed V and J ends, which lost 0 bases and 5 bases, there was a span of 14 bases. This CDR3 reads CASSLESRAVETQYF. CDR3 sequence (DNA): TGCGCCAGCAGCTTGGAATCGCGTGCAGTGGAGACCCAGTACTTC.

This clonotype was observed a few times. The gene calls are TRBV4-2 and TRBJ1-5; D gene ambiguous. The germline gives CDR1 LGHNA, CDR2 YNFKEQ. Trimming shortened V by 3 bases and J by 1 base, and 10 bases separated the two germline ends. CDR3 length: 15 residues. CDR3 region: CASSQVYGSNQPQHF. The CDR3 DNA follows: TGTGCCAGCAGCCAGGTATACGGGAGCAATCAGCCCCAGCATTTT.

The chain carries TRBV19 and TRBJ2-5; TRBD2 might be the D (5 bases). The CDR3 length is 13 residues. CDR1 is LNHDA and CDR2 is SQIVND in the germline V gene (reference sequence). V lost 6 bases and J 4 bases, leaving 12 bases between the germline ends. The CDR3 sequence: CASSPPRGETQYF. The CDR3 nucleotides are TGTGCCAGTAGCCCCCCACGGGGAGAGACCCAGTACTTC.

This chain uses TRBV20-1 with TRBJ2-1, with 7 positions matching TRBD2. Germline V lookup: CDR1 DFQATT, CDR2 SNEGSKA (reference sequence). The V gene end was trimmed by 1 base and the J gene end by 7 bases; junction bases not matched to a gene: 16. This CDR3 is 17 amino acids long. DNA for the CDR3: TGCAGTGCTAGAGTAACGTCGACTAGCTGGGTTCCAAATGAGCAGTTCTTC. Amino acid sequence: CSARVTSTSWVPNEQFF.

This clonotype was counted ten times or more. V and J are TRBV4-1 and TRBJ2-3; 10 bases line up with TRBD2. The germline gives CDR1 MGHRA, CDR2 YSYEKL. The CDR3 is made up of 16 amino acids. V trimming: 2 bases; J trimming: 2 bases; junction bases outside the gene matches: 4. The CDR3 bases are TGCGCCAGCAGCCAACGCGGGACTAGCGACACAGATACGCAGTATTTT. Residues: CASSQRGTSDTDTQYF.

This clonotype was seen a handful of times. CDR3 in DNA: TGCAGTGCTAGAGATTGGGAAGATACGCAGTATTTT. Its protein product is CSARDWEDTQYF. The chain combines TRBV20-1 with TRBJ2-3, with D unresolved. Trimming stripped 0 bases from V and 5 bases from J, with 6 bases between. Germline-derived CDR1 and CDR2 are DFQATT and SNEGSKA (reference sequence). This CDR3 comprises 12 residues.

This clonotype was counted a few times. The chain is built from TRBV18 and TRBJ1-2, with D unclear. In germline, CDR1 is KGHSH, CDR2 LQKENI. The germline V and J ends were trimmed by 0 bases and 5 bases, with 10 bases remaining between them. There are 14 residues in the CDR3. The CDR3 DNA reads TGTGCCAGCTCACCACCCACAGAGTCTTATGGCTACACCTTC. Translation gives CASSPPTESYGYTF.

J is TRBJ2-7 and V is TRBV29-1; TRBD2 matches 10 bases. This CDR3 has 15 amino acids. Germline CDR1 SQVTM, CDR2 ANQGSEA. With V trimmed by 6 bases and J by 0 bases, 8 bases remained unmatched. CDR3 sequence: CSVERLAGVSYEQYF. As DNA, the CDR3 is TGCAGCGTGGAACGGCTAGCGGGGGTCTCCTACGAGCAGTACTTC.

V gene TRBV5-5 combines with J gene TRBJ1-1; 11 nucleotides agree with TRBD1. This CDR3 is 13 amino acids long. Germline CDR1 and CDR2: SGHKS and YYEKEE (reference sequence). Trimming removed 3 bases from V and 5 bases from J; junction bases left unmatched: 0. The CDR3 here is CASSWDRGTEAFF. CDR3 DNA: TGTGCCAGCAGCTGGGACAGGGGGACTGAAGCTTTCTTT.

The chain employs TRBV20-1 and TRBJ2-7; tentatively, D is TRBD1 (6 bases). CDR3 length equals 14 residues. CDR1 DFQATT and CDR2 SNEGSKA come from the germline V gene (reference sequence). The V gene lost 6 bases and the J gene lost 4 bases, with 19 bases spanning the gap. CDR3 coding DNA: TGCAGTGCGAGGGGACAAACTGTTGAGTACGAGCAGTACTTC. This encodes CSARGQTVEYEQYF.

The chain uses TRBV5-1 and TRBJ2-1, with D possibly TRBD1 on 7 matching bases. Trimming cost V 2 bases and J 0 bases, with 15 bases left between them. This CDR3 is built from 17 residues. CDR1 is SGHRS, CDR2 YFSETQ, per germline. CDR3 amino acids: CASSLKRGDSSYNEQFF. CDR3 DNA sequence: TGCGCCAGCAGCTTAAAGCGCGGGGACAGCTCCTACAATGAGCAGTTCTTC.

This clonotype showed up just a few times. The rearrangement uses TRBV2 and TRBJ2-7; D unclear. The V gene lost 6 bases and the J gene lost 2 bases, with 8 bases spanning the gap. The CDR3 loop spans 12 amino acids. Germline V gene sequence: CDR1 SNHLY, CDR2 FYNNEI. The CDR3 loop reads CASSPRAYEQYF. DNA for the CDR3: TGTGCCAGCAGCCCCAGAGCCTACGAGCAGTACTTC.

The V gene is TRBV5-1, the J gene TRBJ2-5; D ambiguous. In germline, CDR1 is SGHRS, CDR2 YFSETQ. The CDR3 sequence is 15 residues long. V lost 0 bases to trimming and J lost 5 bases, with 14 bases between them. Here the CDR3 reads CASSLAGSRGETQYF. CDR3 in DNA: TGCGCCAGCAGCTTGGCCGGTAGCCGTGGGGAGACCCAGTACTTC.

Only a few counts were recorded for this clonotype. This sequence joins TRBV12-3 or TRBV12-4 and TRBJ2-7, with 8 bases lining up with TRBD1. Trimming at V came to 7 bases and at J to 6 bases, leaving 5 bases not matched to a gene. The CDR3 is made up of 12 amino acids. The CDR3 loop reads CASNNTGGEQYF. The CDR3 coding sequence is TGTGCCAGCAACAATACAGGGGGCGAGCAGTACTTC.

V is TRBV12-3 or TRBV12-4 and J is TRBJ1-5; possible D gene TRBD1, 6 bases. The CDR3 has 13 residues. Trimming removed 4 bases at V and 4 bases at J, with 8 bases between. CDR3 in DNA: TGTGCCAGCAGTTCGACAGGTAATCAGCCCCAGCATTTT. It specifies CASSSTGNQPQHF.

The rearrangement uses TRBV5-1 and TRBJ2-7; 9 nucleotides line up with TRBD1. Germline V gene data show CDR1 as SGHRS and CDR2 as YFSETQ. The CDR3 runs 14 residues. The V segment lost 3 bases and the J segment 2 bases; nucleotides outside the gene matches: 3. The CDR3 region has the DNA TGCGCCAGCAGCTCCGGGACAGGGCCCTACGAGCAGTACTTC. Protein sequence: CASSSGTGPYEQYF.

This clonotype appeared many times. The gene calls are TRBV29-1 and TRBJ2-3, with D perhaps TRBD2 (7 bases). The V end was cut by 4 bases, the J end by 2 bases, with 16 bases between. Germline V gives CDR1 SQVTM, CDR2 ANQGSEA. CDR3 length: 15 residues. The CDR3 sequence: CSVGVRGRVTDTQYF. The CDR3 coding sequence is TGCAGCGTTGGTGTTAGGGGGAGGGTCACAGATACGCAGTATTTT.

The chain joins TRBV2 to TRBJ2-3; weak D call: TRBD2 (6 bases). Trimming pared 5 bases from V and 3 bases from J, leaving 18 bases between. The germline V gene has CDR1 SNHLY and CDR2 FYNNEI. The CDR3 loop spans 16 amino acids. DNA for the CDR3: TGTGCCAGCAGTCCCCGCGGCCAGCGGGTTACAGATACGCAGTATTTT. Protein sequence: CASSPRGQRVTDTQYF.

V usage is TRBV28 and J usage is TRBJ2-6; D remains unclear. V shed 10 bases and J shed 4 bases, with 17 bases lying between them. This CDR3 contains 15 residues. Germline V gene lookup returns CDR1 MDHEN and CDR2 SYDVKM. The CDR3 nucleotides read TGTGCCACACGGCGATCGGGTTACGGGGCCAACGTCCTGACTTTC. Its protein product is CATRRSGYGANVLTF.

The chain combines TRBV25-1 with TRBJ2-6; TRBD1 aligns across 7 bases. The V gene's germline CDR1 is MGHDK and CDR2 SYGVNS. The V gene end was trimmed by 6 bases and the J gene end by 2 bases; junction bases not matched to a gene: 4. CDR3 size: 15 residues. The CDR3 protein is CASRNRGAGANVLTF. The CDR3 bases are TGTGCCAGCAGGAACAGGGGCGCTGGGGCCAACGTCCTGACTTTC.

This clonotype was observed a few times. J is TRBJ1-1 and V is TRBV12-3 or TRBV12-4, with 7 bases lining up with TRBD1. V gave up 5 bases and J gave up 4 bases; unmatched junction bases: 7. The CDR3 has 14 amino acids. CDR3 in amino acids: CASSRFPGGTEAFF. CDR3 DNA: TGTGCCAGCAGTCGGTTCCCAGGGGGCACTGAAGCTTTCTTT.

V and J are TRBV29-1 and TRBJ2-3; D remains ambiguous. Germline-derived CDR1 and CDR2 are SQVTM and ANQGSEA. The CDR3 runs to 15 residues. With 4 bases removed from V and 0 bases from J, the gap between germline ends came to 14 bases. CDR3 in DNA: TGCAGCGTTGTTCGTCGCGGTTCTAGCACAGATACGCAGTATTTT. Translating it yields CSVVRRGSSTDTQYF.

This clonotype turned up a few times. The rearrangement uses TRBV18 and TRBJ1-1; no firm D call. V lost 6 bases, J lost 0 bases, and 8 bases lay in between. The germline V gene encodes CDR1 KGHSH and CDR2 LQKENI. The CDR3 has 13 residues. CDR3: CASSSGMNTEAFF. The CDR3 DNA reads TGTGCCAGCTCGTCCGGGATGAACACTGAAGCTTTCTTT. The whole variable domain, filled in from reference TRBV18 and TRBJ1-1, reads NAGVMQNPRHLVRRRGQEARLRCSPMKGHSHVYWYRQLPEEGLKFMVYLQKENIIDESGMPKERFSAEFPKEGPSILRIQQVVRGDSAAYFCASSSGMNTEAFFGQGTRLTVV.

The V call is TRBV6-1, the J call TRBJ2-7, with D perhaps TRBD2 (6 bases). The V gene's germline CDR1 is MNHNS and CDR2 SASEGT. Between the trimmed V and J ends, which lost 4 bases and 2 bases, there was a span of 15 bases. CDR3 length equals 15 residues. CDR3 nucleotide sequence: TGTGCCAGCAGTGCCCAAGCGGGCAATACCTACGAGCAGTACTTC. This gives the protein CASSAQAGNTYEQYF.

There are a few counts of this clonotype. The J gene is TRBJ2-7, the V gene TRBV7-9, with 9 bases aligning to TRBD1. V shed 6 bases and J 0 bases; nucleotides not matched to a gene: 3. CDR1 is SEHNR, CDR2 FQNEAQ, per germline (reference sequence). The CDR3 runs 14 residues. DNA for the CDR3: TGTGCCAGCAGTCAACAGGGGGCCTCCTACGAGCAGTACTTC. As protein: CASSQQGASYEQYF.

At least ten counts were recorded for this clonotype. This chain uses TRBV7-3 with TRBJ2-1; 8 nucleotides align to TRBD1. This CDR3 comprises 17 residues. V was clipped by 4 bases and J by 0 bases; unmatched bases: 8. Germline CDR1 and CDR2: SGHTA and FQGTGA. The CDR3 DNA is TGTGCCAGCAGCTCGACCCGGACAGGGAGCTCCTACAATGAGCAGTTCTTC. This encodes CASSSTRTGSSYNEQFF.

This clonotype has at least ten counts. The chain uses TRBV18 and TRBJ2-6; D is possibly TRBD2 (6 bases). CDR1 is KGHSH, CDR2 LQKENI, per germline. This CDR3 is built from 16 residues. The V end was cut by 2 bases, the J end by 2 bases, with 10 bases between. The CDR3 DNA reads as TGTGCCAGCTCACCATGGGAGCGGGCTGGGGCCAACGTCCTGACTTTC. Protein product: CASSPWERAGANVLTF.